This section outlines one TCR beta chain sequence together with its context. What it binds is unknown. The sample originates from a study of shared clonotypes between healthy human individuals. Study results and caveats: Sorted-subset samples were not fully sequenced, rarefaction indicated.

In the CD4+ fraction, cells were divided into CD45RA+ naive and CD45RA-negative memory subsets. V was clipped by 3 bases and J by 0 bases, with 12 bases between them. Per germline, CDR1 KGHSH and CDR2 LQKENI. This CDR3 comprises 15 residues. Splitting of each subset's genomic DNA was done evenly across several immunoSEQ plates. Profiling relied on immunoSEQ multiplex PCR, and the TCRdb table lists in-frame clones only, not all of them. This sample has 2 million to 2.5 million clones, with approximately 95% found just once. The chain is built from TRBV18 and TRBJ2-7; D uncertain. Sequenced: naive CD4+ T cells from PBMCs. Subset of the sample: CD45RA+ positively selected. This TCR was sampled from a young man in good health. Some clones in this sample may be carry-over from other donors' samples. In DNA, the CDR3 is TGTGCCAGCTCACCCCGGACCTTAAGCTCCTACGAGCAGTACTTC. Its protein is CASSPRTLSSYEQYF.